Below, one TCR beta chain is given with its context. Its antigen is undetermined. Distinct nucleotide sequences in the sample also encode this CDR3. This entry is derived from a study of somatic mutations in cytotoxic T cells in rheumatoid arthritis. Whole-study findings and limits: An increase in CD8+ clonality with age was seen in rheumatoid arthritis patients but not in healthy controls. Measurement of CD8+ T-cell clonality revealed no significant difference between rheumatoid arthritis patients and age-matched healthy controls.

Positive magnetic bead selection, which isolated the CD4+ and CD8+ cells, was followed by a flow cytometry check of purity. The repertoire was sequenced with immunoSEQ multiplex PCR; TCRdb's copy has only in-frame clones and lacks some. The top ten clones hold roughly 5% of a sample with some 25,000 clones, 82% of them seen once. This TCR was recovered from a man aged 50-59 years in good health. The sample consisted of CD8+ T cells sorted from blood.

CDR3 nucleotides: TGCGCCAGCAGCTTGGACAGGGGCAATCAGCCCCAGCATTTT. Its translation: CASSLDRGNQPQHF. The chain employs TRBV4-1 and TRBJ1-5, with 8 bases lining up with TRBD1. Germline-derived CDR1 and CDR2 are MGHRA and YSYEKL. The CDR3 contains 14 residues. The trim removed 5 bases at V and 2 bases at J, leaving 2 bases unmatched.